The next 30 T cell receptor beta chains were all read from a single sample in a study of cytomegalovirus exposure and HLA in healthy donors. Primers for the PCR totalled 60 Vbeta and 13 Jbeta. Only in-frame clones appear in the TCRdb table, and some are missing; sequencing was by immunoSEQ multiplex PCR. Here the sample table reports about 120,000 clones. Sample: PBMCs. Source of these receptors: a man aged 40-50 years in good health and CMV-seropositive.

In DNA form, the CDR3 reads TGTGCCAGCAGAGCACAGGGGGACCTCTACGAGCAGTACTTC. This encodes CASRAQGDLYEQYF. The rearrangement joins TRBV7-9 to TRBJ2-7, with 8 positions matching TRBD1. The CDR3 contains 14 residues. The germline CDR1 and CDR2 sequences are SEHNR and FQNEAQ (reference sequence). The V and J ends lost 6 bases and 3 bases, in that order; junction bases with no gene match: 7.

The chain links TRBV29-1 to TRBJ1-2, with unresolved D. V lost 5 bases, J lost 6 bases, and 10 bases lay in between. There are 11 residues in the CDR3. The germline V gene encodes CDR1 SQVTM and CDR2 ANQGSEA. CDR3 amino acids: CSVWVGDGYTF. CDR3 coding DNA: TGCAGCGTTTGGGTTGGAGATGGCTACACCTTC.

DNA for the CDR3: TGTGCCAGTAGTATGAGACAGGGGACTAACTATGGCTACACCTTC. It encodes CASSMRQGTNYGYTF. V gene TRBV19 combines with J gene TRBJ1-2; 8 nucleotides agree with TRBD1. The CDR3 has 15 amino acids. The trim removed 3 bases at V and 0 bases at J, leaving 3 bases unmatched. Germline assignment: CDR1 LNHDA and CDR2 SQIVND (reference sequence).

The chain joins TRBV28 to TRBJ1-1; weak D call: TRBD1 (5 bases). In germline, CDR1 is MDHEN, CDR2 SYDVKM. V gave up 7 bases and J gave up 5 bases, with 26 bases separating them. This CDR3 contains 17 residues. CDR3 residues: CASNLSKRVPRGTEAFF. CDR3 sequence (DNA): TGTGCCAGCAATTTGAGCAAAAGGGTTCCCCGGGGGACTGAAGCTTTCTTT.

This chain joins TRBV6-5 and TRBJ2-2; 10 nucleotides agree with TRBD2. Germline V gene data show CDR1 as MNHEY and CDR2 as SVGAGI. The CDR3 extends over 14 amino acids. J lost 6 bases, V lost 5 bases, and 3 bases had no gene match. CDR3 bases: TGTGCCAGCAGTATTAGCGGGAGGCCCGGGGAGCTGTTTTTT. Amino acids: CASSISGRPGELFF.

This rearrangement joins TRBV6-1 to TRBJ1-3, with TRBD1 matching over 8 bases. Trimming cost V 4 bases and J 0 bases; bases outside gene matches: 8. The CDR3 extends over 17 amino acids. Germline V lookup: CDR1 MNHNS, CDR2 SASEGT. CDR3 in DNA: TGTGCCAGCAGTGGGGGGACAGGAGTTCACTCTGGAAACACCATATATTTT. This codes for CASSGGTGVHSGNTIYF.

The V call is TRBV7-9, the J call TRBJ1-2; no firm D call. CDR3 length: 14 residues. The V and J ends lost 4 bases and 0 bases respectively, with 9 bases between them. The germline V gene has CDR1 SEHNR and CDR2 FQNEAQ (reference sequence). The CDR3 here is CASSSTRSNYGYTF. The CDR3 nucleotides are TGTGCCAGCAGCTCAACTCGTTCTAACTATGGCTACACCTTC.

The chain has TRBV10-1 and TRBJ2-2, with D unclear. Germline V gene data show CDR1 as WNHNN and CDR2 as SYGVQD (reference sequence). V gave up 2 bases and J gave up 0 bases, with 7 bases separating them. This CDR3 has 15 amino acids. The chain's CDR3 is CASSERGANTGELFF. In DNA, the CDR3 is TGCGCCAGCAGTGAGAGAGGAGCGAACACCGGGGAGCTGTTTTTT.

V and J are TRBV7-3 and TRBJ2-1, with 10 nucleotides matching TRBD2. The CDR3 consists of 14 residues. Germline loops: CDR1 SGHTA, CDR2 FQGTGA. Losses at the gene ends were 6 bases for V and 7 bases for J; bases not matched to a gene: 6. CDR3 coding DNA: TGTGCCAGCAGGGCTAGCGGGAGTTTTAATGAGCAGTTCTTC. It is translated as CASRASGSFNEQFF.

The chain carries TRBV25-1 and TRBJ2-3; 8 nucleotides line up with TRBD2. The CDR3 sequence is 17 residues long. Germline V gives CDR1 MGHDK, CDR2 SYGVNS. The V and J ends lost 5 bases and 7 bases, in that order; junction bases with no gene match: 17. Written as DNA, the CDR3 is TGTGCCAGCAGTATAAGCGGGGTAGCGGGGAGTCTTTATACGCAGTATTTT. It specifies CASSISGVAGSLYTQYF.

The rearrangement joins TRBV19 to TRBJ1-1; D call uncertain. V lost 7 bases, J lost 3 bases, and 6 bases lay in between. This CDR3 comprises 11 residues. Germline V gene lookup returns CDR1 LNHDA and CDR2 SQIVND (reference sequence). This chain's CDR3 is CASNSYTEAFF. As DNA, the CDR3 is TGTGCCAGTAACTCGTACACTGAAGCTTTCTTT.

V is TRBV5-1 and J is TRBJ2-5, with 10 bases lining up with TRBD1. Germline CDR1 is SGHRS and CDR2 is YFSETQ. The V segment lost 4 bases and the J segment 5 bases; nucleotides outside the gene matches: 8. CDR3 size: 15 residues. CDR3 amino acids: CASSPPGQGTETQYF. CDR3 in DNA: TGCGCCAGCAGCCCGCCGGGACAGGGGACGGAGACCCAGTACTTC.

The chain uses TRBV5-1 and TRBJ2-3; 10 bases align to TRBD2. CDR3 size: 16 residues. CDR1 and CDR2 (germline): SGHRS, YFSETQ. J was trimmed by 3 bases and V by 0 bases; bases with no gene match: 4. The CDR3 DNA reads TGCGCCAGCAGCTTGGGCACTAGCGGGATTACAGATACGCAGTATTTT. Translating gives CASSLGTSGITDTQYF.

V and J are TRBV14 and TRBJ2-7, with D uncertain. The V gene's germline CDR1 is SGHDN and CDR2 FVKESK. Trimming removed 1 base from V and 6 bases from J, with 13 bases in between. The CDR3 has 14 amino acids. The CDR3 sequence is CASSQGLRLTEQYF. The CDR3 DNA follows: TGTGCCAGCAGCCAAGGTCTACGGTTAACCGAGCAGTACTTC.

The V call is TRBV9, the J call TRBJ2-3; 13 bases match TRBD2. The CDR3 is 16 amino acids. V dropped 3 bases and J dropped 4; count of bases not matched to a gene: 5. In germline, CDR1 is SGDLS, CDR2 YYNGEE. CDR3: CASSARTSGSPDTQYF. Written as DNA, the CDR3 is TGTGCCAGCAGCGCACGGACTAGCGGGAGCCCAGATACGCAGTATTTT.

V usage is TRBV6-5 and J usage is TRBJ2-5; D is uncertain. There are 15 residues in the CDR3. Deletions cut 6 bases from V and 5 bases from J, with 19 bases between. The germline CDR1 and CDR2 sequences are MNHEY and SVGAGI. This chain's CDR3 is CASSPGRIARETQYF. The CDR3 DNA sequence: TGTGCCAGCAGCCCGGGTCGGATCGCCCGGGAGACCCAGTACTTC.

The J gene is TRBJ1-4, the V gene TRBV6-1, with D tentatively TRBD1 (6 bases). The CDR3 consists of 15 residues. The V gene's germline CDR1 is MNHNS and CDR2 SASEGT. V was cut by 7 bases and J by 8 bases, with 20 bases left in between. The chain's CDR3 is CASIEAGGRWEKLFF. DNA for the CDR3: TGTGCCAGCATCGAGGCGGGGGGGCGTTGGGAAAAACTGTTTTTT.

The rearrangement uses TRBV7-6 and TRBJ1-2; no clear D gene. The CDR3 consists of 15 residues. Trimming left V 5 bases short and J 1 base short, with 14 bases between. Germline V gene sequence: CDR1 SGHVS, CDR2 FNYEAQ. CDR3 nucleotide sequence: TGTGCCAGCAGCCCCCGGGAAGGCGGTAACTATGGCTACACCTTC. This translates into CASSPREGGNYGYTF.

This chain joins TRBV2 and TRBJ2-3, with 8 bases matching TRBD2. V lost 3 bases and J lost 6; bases outside the gene matches: 8. Germline V gene data show CDR1 as SNHLY and CDR2 as FYNNEI. The CDR3 consists of 15 residues. DNA for the CDR3: TGTGCCAGCAGTGACCTTGGGACTAGAATGGATACGCAGTATTTT. Amino acid sequence: CASSDLGTRMDTQYF.

The gene calls are TRBV5-1 and TRBJ2-7; 9 positions match TRBD1. The J segment lost 4 bases and the V segment lost 0 bases, leaving 5 bases of the junction unmatched. Looked up from germline, CDR1 is SGHRS and CDR2 is YFSETQ. The CDR3 covers 15 residues. CDR3: CASSLAGTGLYEQYF. The CDR3 DNA follows: TGCGCCAGCAGCTTGGCCGGGACAGGGTTATACGAGCAGTACTTC. The full variable domain, rest sourced from reference TRBV5-1 and TRBJ2-7, is KAGVTQTPRYLIKTRGQQVTLSCSPISGHRSVSWYQQTPGQGLQFLFEYFSETQRNKGNFPGRFSGRQFSNSRSEMNVSTLELGDSALYLCASSLAGTGLYEQYFGPGTRLTVT.

The chain uses TRBV9 and TRBJ2-3; TRBD1 agrees at 8 bases. The CDR3 has 15 amino acids. V was pared by 0 bases and J by 4 bases, with 4 bases of the junction left unmatched. Germline lookup yields CDR1 SGDLS and CDR2 YYNGEE. This CDR3 is CASSVGGQGPDTQYF. CDR3 DNA: TGTGCCAGCAGCGTAGGTGGACAGGGTCCAGATACGCAGTATTTT.

The gene calls are TRBV28 and TRBJ1-2; the D is unclear. The CDR3 consists of 14 residues. Germline CDR1 and CDR2: MDHEN and SYDVKM. V lost 3 bases, J lost 4 bases, and 12 bases lay in between. In DNA form, the CDR3 reads TGTGCCAGCAGTTTTAATCCAGGTCCCTATGGCTACACCTTC. This codes for CASSFNPGPYGYTF.

The rearrangement joins TRBV9 to TRBJ2-3; 13 nucleotides agree with TRBD2. V was pared by 4 bases and J by 6 bases, with 8 bases of the junction left unmatched. From germline, CDR1 is SGDLS and CDR2 YYNGEE. The CDR3 length is 16 residues. The CDR3 nucleotides read TGTGCCAGCAGCACAACTAGCGGGAGGGCCGGTGATACGCAGTATTTT. Translation gives CASSTTSGRAGDTQYF.

V is TRBV29-1 and J is TRBJ2-7, with a weak D call TRBD2 (6 bases). Per the germline V gene, CDR1 is SQVTM and CDR2 is ANQGSEA. This CDR3 comprises 13 residues. The ends were cut back, 7 bases at V and 3 bases at J, with 16 bases in the middle. The CDR3 here is CSAGEPGDYEQYF. In DNA form, the CDR3 reads TGCAGCGCTGGGGAACCGGGGGACTACGAGCAGTACTTC.

The V call is TRBV11-2, the J call TRBJ1-2; D is ambiguous. V gave up 1 base and J gave up 3 bases, with 12 bases separating them. In germline, CDR1 is SGHAT, CDR2 FQNNGV. The CDR3 has 15 residues. The CDR3 sequence: CASSLGLGTDYGYTF. DNA for the CDR3: TGTGCCAGCAGCTTAGGTCTTGGAACAGACTATGGCTACACCTTC. The whole variable domain, remainder taken from reference TRBV11-2 and TRBJ1-2, is EAGVAQSPRYKIIEKRQSVAFWCNPISGHATLYWYQQILGQGPKLLIQFQNNGVVDDSQLPKDRFSAERLKGVDSTLKIQPAKLEDSAVYLCASSLGLGTDYGYTFGSGTRLTVV.

The V and J genes are TRBV19 and TRBJ2-7; D uncertain. This CDR3 has 14 amino acids. Germline V gives CDR1 LNHDA, CDR2 SQIVND (reference sequence). Between the trimmed V and J ends, which lost 3 bases and 0 bases, there was a span of 9 bases. CDR3 sequence reads: CASSIGQLSYEQYF. The CDR3 DNA sequence: TGTGCCAGTAGTATTGGGCAACTCTCCTACGAGCAGTACTTC.

The V gene is TRBV5-1, the J gene TRBJ2-6, with D possibly matching TRBD1 (5 bases). With 4 bases removed from V and 2 bases from J, the gap between germline ends came to 10 bases. CDR1 SGHRS and CDR2 YFSETQ come from the germline V gene. The CDR3 length is 15 residues. CDR3: CASSTQGTGANVLTF. In nucleotides, the CDR3 is TGCGCCAGCAGCACCCAGGGTACTGGGGCCAACGTCCTGACTTTC.

The chain combines TRBV7-2 with TRBJ2-1, with unresolved D. This CDR3 has 13 amino acids. Germline values: CDR1 SGHTA, CDR2 FQGNSA. The ends were cut back, 3 bases at V and 9 bases at J, with 12 bases in the middle. CDR3 sequence: CASSFDPGGEQFF. In nucleotides, the CDR3 is TGTGCCAGCAGCTTCGATCCCGGCGGTGAGCAGTTCTTC.

The chain combines TRBV28 with TRBJ2-3; D may be TRBD2 (6 bases). CDR1 is MDHEN and CDR2 is SYDVKM in the germline V gene. The V gene lost 6 bases and the J gene lost 0 bases, with 16 bases spanning the gap. The CDR3 totals 16 residues. The DNA for the CDR3 is TGTGCCAGCAGGGAACCCCGGCTAGCGAGCACAGATACGCAGTATTTT. It is translated as CASREPRLASTDTQYF.

This chain connects TRBV4-1 to TRBJ1-4, with TRBD1 as a possible D gene (6 bases). The CDR3 totals 16 residues. Germline V gene data show CDR1 as MGHRA and CDR2 as YSYEKL. V lost 3 bases, J lost 10 bases, and 21 bases lay in between. In DNA, the CDR3 is TGCGCCAGCAGCCAGTCGGGGGGGGCCGAAATCGGAAAACTGTTTTTT. It specifies CASSQSGGAEIGKLFF.